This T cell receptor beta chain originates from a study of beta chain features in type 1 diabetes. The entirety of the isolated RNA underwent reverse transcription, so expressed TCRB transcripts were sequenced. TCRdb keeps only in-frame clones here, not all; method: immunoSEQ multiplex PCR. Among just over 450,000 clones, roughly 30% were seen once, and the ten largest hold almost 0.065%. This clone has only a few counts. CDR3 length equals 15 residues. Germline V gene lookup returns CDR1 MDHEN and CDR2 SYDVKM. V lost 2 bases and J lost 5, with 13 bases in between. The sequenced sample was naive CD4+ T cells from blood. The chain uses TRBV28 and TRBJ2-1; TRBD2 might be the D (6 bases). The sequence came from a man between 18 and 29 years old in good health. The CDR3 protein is CASSLVRGRNNEQFF. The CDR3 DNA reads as TGTGCCAGCAGTTTAGTGCGGGGCCGCAACAATGAGCAGTTCTTC.